The 8 T cell receptor beta chains listed next were all sequenced from one sample in a study of blood T cell repertoires in COVID-19. Libraries were prepared by immunoSEQ multiplex PCR; TCRdb keeps only in-frame clonotypes and omits some of them. Of about 260,000 clones detected, about nine tenths appear once; the ten largest clones hold about 10%. The sample was peripheral blood. Receptors were obtained from a man aged 35-49 years with active or convalescent COVID-19.

The V and J genes are TRBV7-9 and TRBJ2-6, with a tentative D call TRBD1 (5 bases). The CDR3 spans 15 residues. Germline V gene data show CDR1 as SEHNR and CDR2 as FQNEAQ (reference sequence). V shed 3 bases and J shed 4 bases, with 10 bases lying between them. The CDR3 DNA reads TGTGCCAGCAGCTTGCAGGGTGCAGGGGCCAACGTCCTGACTTTC. Translating it yields CASSLQGAGANVLTF.

The chain couples TRBV5-6 to TRBJ1-1, with D tentatively TRBD1 (6 bases). Germline lookup yields CDR1 SGHDT and CDR2 YYEEEE. The CDR3 length is 12 residues. The V gene lost 4 bases and the J gene lost 4 bases, with 8 bases spanning the gap. CDR3 region: CASSRGATEAFF. The CDR3 DNA follows: TGTGCCAGCAGCCGGGGGGCCACTGAAGCTTTCTTT.

The CDR3 bases are TGTGCCACTCAGACAGCAACTAATGAAAAACTGTTTTTT. Encoded protein: CATQTATNEKLFF. The rearrangement links TRBV10-3 to TRBJ1-4; D perhaps matches TRBD1 (5 bases). Per the germline V gene, CDR1 is ENHRY and CDR2 is SYGVKD. Trimming shortened V by 10 bases and J by 0 bases, and 9 bases separated the two germline ends. The CDR3 has 13 amino acids.

J is TRBJ1-2 and V is TRBV5-4, with a tentative D call TRBD1 (5 bases). CDR1 SGHNT and CDR2 YYREEE come from the germline V gene (reference sequence). V lost 4 bases to trimming and J lost 4 bases, with 17 bases between them. The CDR3 length is 15 residues. CDR3 loop: CASSAGTAKGYGYTF. The CDR3 DNA sequence: TGTGCCAGCAGCGCAGGGACTGCCAAAGGCTATGGCTACACCTTC.

The J gene is TRBJ2-1, the V gene TRBV6-4; D is perhaps TRBD1 (5 bases). The germline CDR1 and CDR2 sequences are MRHNA and SNTAGT. V was trimmed by 0 bases and J by 2 bases, leaving 11 bases between them. This CDR3 contains 16 residues. CDR3 bases: TGTGCCAGCAGTGACTCGGGAATGGGGCCCTACAATGAGCAGTTCTTC. Translating it yields CASSDSGMGPYNEQFF.

The chain is built from TRBV11-3 and TRBJ2-3; TRBD1 matches 11 bases. Germline CDR1 and CDR2: SGHNT and YENEEA. The CDR3 consists of 17 residues. V lost 6 bases, J lost 9 bases, and 17 bases stayed unmatched. CDR3 in amino acids: CASRGPRDRGATGTQYF. The CDR3 DNA is TGTGCCAGCAGGGGCCCCCGGGACAGGGGGGCCACAGGGACGCAGTATTTT.

This clone was counted only a few times. CDR3 DNA: TGTGCCAGCAGTGACCCTGCGCTTGGTGGCTACACCTTC. It codes for CASSDPALGGYTF. V gene TRBV6-1 combines with J gene TRBJ1-2, with D uncertain. Germline CDR1 reads MNHNS; CDR2 reads SASEGT. This CDR3 has 13 residues. Deletions cut 3 bases from V and 7 bases from J, with 12 bases between.

The table lists this clone with a few counts. The chain has TRBV27 and TRBJ2-2, with D uncertain. Germline values: CDR1 MNHEY, CDR2 SMNVEV (reference sequence). The ends were cut back, 6 bases at V and 6 bases at J, with 8 bases in the middle. The CDR3 covers 12 residues. The CDR3 spells CASSSGSGELFF. In DNA form, the CDR3 reads TGTGCCAGCAGCTCCGGGTCCGGGGAGCTGTTTTTT.